The 8 T cell receptor beta chains below all came from one sample that was sequenced in a study of T-cell reconstitution after alpha-beta-depleted transplantation in children. Preparation of the TCRbeta library involved a method that used unique molecular identifiers. TCRdb re-analysed the PCR reads in MiXCR, keeping a single row per CDR3 protein. The table has around 380,000 distinct CDR3 sequences, 9.5% to 13% seen once. The source material was PBMCs from the stem cell graft donor, sampled from the stem cell graft. The receptors here all came from a human donor who donated a stem cell graft to a child with acute myeloid leukemia.

This clonotype was observed many times. V gene TRBV5-1 combines with J gene TRBJ2-2, with a weak D call TRBD1 (6 bases). V gave up 3 bases and J gave up 3 bases, with 15 bases separating them. The V gene's germline CDR1 is SGHRS and CDR2 YFSETQ. The length of the CDR3 is 16 residues. The CDR3 DNA is TGCGCCAGCAGCTACCGAGGGGGTGGGGACACCGGGGAGCTGTTTTTT. Translated, it gives CASSYRGGGDTGELFF.

The DNA of the CDR3 is TGTGCCAGCAGCGCCCTTGCCCCGGGTAGCGGGGGGAAACAAGAGACCCAGTACTTC. Translated, it gives CASSALAPGSGGKQETQYF. The chain links TRBV11-2 to TRBJ2-5; TRBD2 agrees at 10 bases. CDR3 length: 19 amino acids. CDR1 and CDR2 from the germline V gene are SGHAT and FQNNGV. Losses at the gene ends were 5 bases for V and 2 bases for J; bases not matched to a gene: 17.

This clonotype was counted ten times or more. The gene calls are TRBV6-5 and TRBJ2-2; D gene uncertain. This CDR3 contains 14 residues. The germline gives CDR1 MNHEY, CDR2 SVGAGI. The V gene lost 0 bases and the J gene lost 1 base, with 3 bases spanning the gap. Here the CDR3 reads CASSYSLNTGELFF. CDR3 in DNA: TGTGCCAGCAGTTACTCTTTGAACACCGGGGAGCTGTTTTTT.

In its sample, this clonotype was seen a few times. This chain connects TRBV5-1 to TRBJ2-7; TRBD1 matches at 9 bases. CDR3 size: 15 residues. Losses at the gene ends were 0 bases for V and 2 bases for J; bases not matched to a gene: 3. Looked up from germline, CDR1 is SGHRS and CDR2 is YFSETQ. CDR3 DNA: TGCGCCAGCAGCTTGGGACAGGGGGGAACCTACGAGCAGTACGTC. Amino acids: CASSLGQGGTYEQYV.

The table lists this clonotype with a few counts. The chain joins TRBV20-1 to TRBJ1-6; TRBD1 might be the D (5 bases). This CDR3 is built from 18 residues. In germline, CDR1 is DFQATT, CDR2 SNEGSKA (reference sequence). V lost 0 bases and J 0 bases, leaving 15 bases between the germline ends. CDR3 amino acids: CSARDLDRASSYNSPLHF. The DNA of the CDR3 is TGCAGTGCTAGAGATCTTGACAGAGCGAGCTCCTATAATTCACCCCTCCACTTT.

In its sample, this clonotype was seen once. J is TRBJ2-6 and V is TRBV4-3; D is unclear. Trimming took 4 bases from V and 3 from J, leaving 10 bases between them. Germline CDR1 reads LGHNA; CDR2 reads YSLEER. The length of the CDR3 is 15 residues. The CDR3 loop reads CASSPGGYGANVLTF. The CDR3 nucleotides read TGCGCCAGCAGCCCTGGTGGGTATGGGGCCAACGTCCTGACTTTC.

The chain has TRBV20-1 and TRBJ2-3; D might be TRBD2 (5 bases). There are 13 residues in the CDR3. Per germline, CDR1 DFQATT and CDR2 SNEGSKA (reference sequence). Trimming took off 4 bases at V and 5 bases at J, with 13 bases between the two ends. Here the CDR3 reads CSAIGTRVDTQYF. The CDR3 DNA is TGCAGTGCTATTGGCACTAGGGTAGATACGCAGTATTTT.

The rearrangement joins TRBV12-3 or TRBV12-4 to TRBJ2-5; 13 nucleotides match TRBD2. This CDR3 region has 18 residues. The ends lost 8 bases at V and 4 bases at J; junction bases unmatched: 16. CDR3 sequence (DNA): TGTGCCAGCGGACCAGGACTAGCGGGAGCTTTTACTACAGAGACCCAGTACTTC. Translation: CASGPGLAGAFTTETQYF.